This entry describes one T cell receptor (beta chain). There is no known antigen for this receptor. Qualities for individual bases were not recorded, and no much larger clone is one base off. The time point label, as the study defines it: baseline before first vaccination. The vaccinee samples were drawn from two UK trials, COV001 and COV002, one of which was a single-blind randomized controlled phase 2/3 trial testing AZD1222 (ChAdOx1 nCoV-19) in healthy adults. For TCRbeta chain sequencing, PBMC samples from trial participants were taken at day 0 and at day 28 after the second dose. The V and J ends are trimmed by 7 bases and 3 bases, leaving 12 bases between them. The germline V gene sets CDR1 to MNHEY and CDR2 to SVGAGI. The CDR3, cysteine through phenylalanine, is 14 amino acids long. Just CDR3 DNA is preserved here, 42 bases in frame from base 1. This entry comes from a study of T cell responses to AZD1222 COVID-19 vaccine (dated by TCRdb to 2020 to 2022). With respect to the entire study: AZD1222 recipients whose second dose came at about 4 weeks and those whose second dose came at about 12 weeks were combined into one group, since spike-specific TCR depth and breadth did not differ between the two schedules. Trial participants were enrolled into age subgroups of 18-55, 56-69 and 70-plus years, which contained roughly 150, 30 and 60 TCR-sequenced participants, respectively. TCR sequencing covered over 230 trial participants: about 210 given two doses of AZD1222 and about 26 given two doses of MenACWY control vaccine. Paper-wide results and their limitations: CD4 TCRs associated with the vaccine covered the entire spike protein, and the dominant responses were in regions 160-218 and 743-854. Because no day 14 peak-response samples were available, repertoires were characterized only after the peak T cell response. Reportedly, close to half of the unique spike-specific TCRs recognized epitopes lying outside the regions that are mutated in the B.1.351 and B.1.1.7 variants. Conclusions about previously exposed vaccinees are limited because only a handful of AZD1222 recipients were SARS-CoV-2 seropositive at baseline. Participants were mostly white British and included more females than males, and it was suggested by the authors that clonal diversity may have been underestimated. A significant rise in spike-specific TCR breadth and depth was observed after two AZD1222 doses relative to day 0 and relative to MenACWY recipients. In the small 56-69-year group, the increase in depth fell short of significance, most likely because of low power.

The CDR3 regions of human TCRbeta chains were subjected to immunosequencing. Concerning the study's data processing: TCRs in the repertoires were matched against a reference library of SARS-CoV-2-specific TCRs that had been generated with the MIRA antigen-specificity platform. Breadth was defined as the fraction of unique TCRs that were SARS-CoV-2-associated. Depth was defined as the fraction of total T cells that were SARS-CoV-2-associated. Using the MIRA data, each spike-specific TCR was assigned both to the spike region to which the TCR was reactive and to a CD4 or CD8 class. Log10-transformed breadth and depth values were compared by one-way ANOVA with Sidak's multiple comparisons tests. TCRdb provides this immuneACCESS table in a form limited to in-frame rearrangements. Some clones are lacking; in checked studies, under half of them reflect an unresolved V gene, and why the rest are absent is not known. V and J calls and clone size are copied from that table; D and trimming were computed from the DNA. Present in this sample are 150,000 to 190,000 clones, approximately 90% of which were seen just once. 1.5% to 2% of the sample rests with the top ten.

The specimen comprised peripheral blood, sampled on day 0 of AZD1222 vaccination. The chain uses TRBV6-5 and TRBJ1-4; a tentative D call is TRBD1 (6 bases match). The clonotype was recovered from an adult in good health. The DNA reads as follows: TGTGCCAGCACCAGGACAGCTTCTAATGAAAAACTGTTTTTT. This yields the protein CASTRTASNEKLFF.